This T cell receptor beta chain was recovered during a study of Ad26.COV2.S vaccination and SARS-CoV-2 variants. Study background: Ad26.COV2.S given intramuscularly, once or twice 56 days apart. Study results and caveats: Similar non-spike TCR breadth was seen in vaccine and placebo recipients.

With regard to this clone: Its cognate antigen is unknown.

CDR1 SGHRS and CDR2 YFSETQ come from the germline V gene. CDR3 size: 12 residues. Deletions cut 0 bases from V and 10 bases from J, with 10 bases between. Data came from immunoSEQ multiplex PCR; TCRdb stores just in-frame clones and leaves some out. Of around 270,000 clones in the sample, roughly 87% were seen once. This sample's treatment: over 15 received Ad26.COV2.S at low or high dose, single or two shots; a few received placebo; per-sample allocation not given. Sampling took place 63 days after the first vaccine or placebo injection. This specimen consisted of peripheral blood, obtained in a trial of Ad26.COV2.S vaccine versus placebo. This clonotype was obtained from a person aged 18-65 years who received the Ad26.COV2.S COVID-19 vaccine or a placebo. The chain recombines TRBV5-1 with TRBJ1-1; possibly TRBD1 for D (5 bases). CDR3 nucleotides: TGCGCCAGCAGCTTGGATCAGGGTGCAGCTTTCTTT. Its protein product is CASSLDQGAAFF.